This is a list of T cell receptor beta chains from one sample in a study of cytomegalovirus exposure and HLA in healthy donors. The table came from immunoSEQ multiplex PCR; TCRdb's copy has only in-frame clones and leaves some out. The data show about 130,000 clones, roughly 75% seen once. Sequences were obtained from PBMCs. These receptors came from a woman between 50 and 59 years old in good health and CMV-seronegative. The CDR3 runs from the conserved cysteine through the conserved F or W. Size values are once, few and many counts, or a class for expanded clones, and some rows have none.

cdr3_aa: CASSISILVSGIGEQYF
j_call: TRBJ2-7
clone_size: -
v_call: TRBV19

cdr3_aa: CASSTGEGENIQYF
j_call: TRBJ2-4
clone_size: -
v_call: TRBV19

cdr3_aa: CASSPRDYKGVKFF
j_call: TRBJ2-1
clone_size: once
v_call: TRBV11-2

cdr3_aa: CASSSTWGTSGSLQETQYF
j_call: TRBJ2-5
clone_size: -
v_call: TRBV5-8

cdr3_aa: CASSSVQGTGELFF
j_call: TRBJ2-2
clone_size: -
v_call: TRBV7-9

cdr3_aa: CASDRGLAGSYEQYF
j_call: TRBJ2-7
clone_size: -
v_call: TRBV2

cdr3_aa: CASSATYEQYF
j_call: -
clone_size: once
v_call: TRBV7-6

cdr3_aa: CASSQDLEDTDGRF
j_call: TRBJ2-4
clone_size: -
v_call: TRBV4-2

cdr3_aa: CASSPDAGQAQPQHF
j_call: TRBJ1-5
clone_size: -
v_call: TRBV5-1

cdr3_aa: CASSVGLGSSYNEQFF
j_call: TRBJ2-1
clone_size: once
v_call: TRBV9

cdr3_aa: CASRESGTDTQYF
j_call: TRBJ2-3
clone_size: few
v_call: TRBV28

cdr3_aa: CASTGTGGTDTQYF
j_call: TRBJ2-3
clone_size: -
v_call: TRBV27

cdr3_aa: CASSNVGYEQFF
j_call: TRBJ2-1
clone_size: -
v_call: TRBV5-4

cdr3_aa: CASSRGMDYGYTF
j_call: TRBJ1-2
clone_size: -
v_call: TRBV14

cdr3_aa: CASRGREGPGNEQFF
j_call: TRBJ2-1
clone_size: -
v_call: TRBV19

cdr3_aa: CASRIPGIGNTEAFF
j_call: TRBJ1-1
clone_size: -
v_call: TRBV4-2

cdr3_aa: CASSHRQSGWAYNEQFF
j_call: TRBJ2-1
clone_size: -
v_call: TRBV7-2

cdr3_aa: CASSSGRYYNEQFF
j_call: TRBJ2-1
clone_size: few
v_call: TRBV6-5

cdr3_aa: CASSSQGVGQETQYF
j_call: TRBJ2-5
clone_size: -
v_call: TRBV28

cdr3_aa: CASSAAVRGTGVYEQYF
j_call: TRBJ2-7
clone_size: -
v_call: TRBV9

cdr3_aa: CASTDRDGYTF
j_call: TRBJ1-2
clone_size: once
v_call: TRBV6-5

cdr3_aa: CASVLAASNEQFF
j_call: TRBJ2-1
clone_size: -
v_call: TRBV28

cdr3_aa: CASSSGMSTDTQYF
j_call: TRBJ2-3
clone_size: once
v_call: TRBV13

cdr3_aa: CASTRDKNTGELFF
j_call: TRBJ2-2
clone_size: few
v_call: TRBV19

cdr3_aa: CASIKGTSGRYEQYF
j_call: TRBJ2-7
clone_size: -
v_call: TRBV6-1

cdr3_aa: CASSVDPPANTGELFF
j_call: TRBJ2-2
clone_size: -
v_call: TRBV9

cdr3_aa: CASIVQGWEVYNEQFF
j_call: TRBJ2-1
clone_size: -
v_call: TRBV21-1

cdr3_aa: CSVSGTRGGNEQFF
j_call: TRBJ2-1
clone_size: once
v_call: TRBV29-1

cdr3_aa: CASSSGTAYGQYF
j_call: TRBJ2-7
clone_size: -
v_call: TRBV9

cdr3_aa: CASTVDGIRGLAEQFF
j_call: TRBJ2-1
clone_size: -
v_call: TRBV4-1

cdr3_aa: CASSLAGGSTQYF
j_call: TRBJ2-7
clone_size: -
v_call: TRBV14

cdr3_aa: CASSLSTGGYEQYF
j_call: TRBJ2-7
clone_size: once
v_call: TRBV19

cdr3_aa: CASSREGTSNQPQHF
j_call: TRBJ1-5
clone_size: -
v_call: TRBV9

cdr3_aa: CASSLEAGGTGELFF
j_call: TRBJ2-2
clone_size: -
v_call: TRBV7-3

cdr3_aa: CASSTFTSDEQFF
j_call: TRBJ2-1
clone_size: -
v_call: TRBV19

cdr3_aa: CAWSRGNYGYTF
j_call: TRBJ1-2
clone_size: -
v_call: TRBV30

cdr3_aa: CASSYEGTQYF
j_call: TRBJ2-5
clone_size: -
v_call: TRBV28

cdr3_aa: CACREGRGSNQPQHF
j_call: TRBJ1-5
clone_size: few
v_call: TRBV30

cdr3_aa: CASFFKQKAAYEQYF
j_call: TRBJ2-7
clone_size: -
v_call: TRBV6-5

cdr3_aa: CAISRLAGGPDYEQYF
j_call: TRBJ2-7
clone_size: -
v_call: TRBV10-3

cdr3_aa: CSVAGTGGETQYF
j_call: TRBJ2-5
clone_size: -
v_call: TRBV29-1

cdr3_aa: CASSLSGGSGNTIYF
j_call: TRBJ1-3
clone_size: few
v_call: TRBV6-1

cdr3_aa: CASSRVPTGTGEKLFF
j_call: TRBJ1-4
clone_size: -
v_call: TRBV4-1

cdr3_aa: CASTPTGGGGETQYF
j_call: TRBJ2-5
clone_size: once
v_call: TRBV7-8

cdr3_aa: CAGSLTGTGGLNTGELFF
j_call: TRBJ2-2
clone_size: -
v_call: TRBV5-4

cdr3_aa: CASRSLTGTGEGYTF
j_call: TRBJ1-2
clone_size: -
v_call: TRBV6-5

cdr3_aa: CASKLAEGYEQYF
j_call: TRBJ2-7
clone_size: -
v_call: TRBV19

cdr3_aa: CASSDQGESLYGYTF
j_call: TRBJ1-2
clone_size: -
v_call: TRBV6-4

cdr3_aa: CASSDAGVYAQYF
j_call: TRBJ2-7
clone_size: few
v_call: TRBV2

cdr3_aa: CATSRRQVDYGYTF
j_call: TRBJ1-2
clone_size: -
v_call: TRBV15